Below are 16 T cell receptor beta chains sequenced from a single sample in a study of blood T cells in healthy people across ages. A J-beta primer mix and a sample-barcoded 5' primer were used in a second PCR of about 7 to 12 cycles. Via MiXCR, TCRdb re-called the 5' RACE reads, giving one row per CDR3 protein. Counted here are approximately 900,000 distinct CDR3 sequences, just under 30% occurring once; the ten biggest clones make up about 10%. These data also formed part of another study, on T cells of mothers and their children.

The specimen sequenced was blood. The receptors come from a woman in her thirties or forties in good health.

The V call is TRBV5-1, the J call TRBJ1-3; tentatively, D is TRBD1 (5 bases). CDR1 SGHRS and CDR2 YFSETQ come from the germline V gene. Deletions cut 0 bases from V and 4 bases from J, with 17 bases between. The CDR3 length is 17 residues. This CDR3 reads CASSLGTLRAGGNTIYF. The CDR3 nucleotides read TGCGCCAGCAGCTTGGGGACGTTGAGGGCAGGGGGAAACACCATATATTTT. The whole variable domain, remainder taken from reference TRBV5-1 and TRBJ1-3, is KAGVTQTPRYLIKTRGQQVTLSCSPISGHRSVSWYQQTPGQGLQFLFEYFSETQRNKGNFPGRFSGRQFSNSRSEMNVSTLELGDSALYLCASSLGTLRAGGNTIYFGEGSWLTVV.

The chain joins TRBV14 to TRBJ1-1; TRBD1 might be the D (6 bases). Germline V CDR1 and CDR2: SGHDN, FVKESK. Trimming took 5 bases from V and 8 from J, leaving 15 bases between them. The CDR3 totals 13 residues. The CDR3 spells CASSGQMPHEAFF. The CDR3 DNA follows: TGTGCCAGCAGCGGACAGATGCCCCACGAAGCTTTCTTT.

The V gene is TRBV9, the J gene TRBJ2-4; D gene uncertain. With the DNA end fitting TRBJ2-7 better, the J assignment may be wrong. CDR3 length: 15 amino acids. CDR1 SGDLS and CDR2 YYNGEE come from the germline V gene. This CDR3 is CASSVGARATYEQYF. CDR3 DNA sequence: TGTGCCAGCAGCGTAGGAGCCCGGGCAACTTACGAGCAGTACTTC.

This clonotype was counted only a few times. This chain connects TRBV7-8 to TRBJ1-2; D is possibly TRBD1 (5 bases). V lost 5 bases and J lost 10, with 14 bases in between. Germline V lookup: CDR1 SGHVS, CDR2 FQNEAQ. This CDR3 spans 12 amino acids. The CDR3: CASSPSWGDYTF. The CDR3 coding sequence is TGTGCCAGCAGCCCCAGCTGGGGCGACTACACCTTC.

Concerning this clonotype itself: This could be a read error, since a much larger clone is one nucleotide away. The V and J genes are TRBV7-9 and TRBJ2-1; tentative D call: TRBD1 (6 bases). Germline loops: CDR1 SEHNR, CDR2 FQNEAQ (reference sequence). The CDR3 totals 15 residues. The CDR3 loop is CTSSEQQGPYNEQFF. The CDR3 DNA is TGTACCAGCAGCGAACAACAGGGACCTTACAATGAGCAGTTCTTC. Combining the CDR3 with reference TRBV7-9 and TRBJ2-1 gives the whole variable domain DTGVSQNPRHKITKRGQNVTFRCDPISEHNRLYWYRQTLGQGPEFLTYFQNEAQLEKSRLLSDRFSAERPKGSFSTLEIQRTEQGDSAMYLCTSSEQQGPYNEQFFGPGTRLTVL.

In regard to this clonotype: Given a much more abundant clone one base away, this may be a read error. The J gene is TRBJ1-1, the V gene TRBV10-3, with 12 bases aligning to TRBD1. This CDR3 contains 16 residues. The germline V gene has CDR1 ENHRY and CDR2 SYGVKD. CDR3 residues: CAVRSDGTGGNTEAFF. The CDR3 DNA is TGTGCCGTCAGGAGCGACGGGACAGGGGGCAACACTGAAGCTTTCTTT.

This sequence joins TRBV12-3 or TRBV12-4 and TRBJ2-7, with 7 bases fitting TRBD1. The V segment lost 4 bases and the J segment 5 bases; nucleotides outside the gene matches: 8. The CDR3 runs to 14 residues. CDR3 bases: TGTGCCAGCAGTTCGACAGGGTCGATCAACGAGCAGTACTTC. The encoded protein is CASSSTGSINEQYF.

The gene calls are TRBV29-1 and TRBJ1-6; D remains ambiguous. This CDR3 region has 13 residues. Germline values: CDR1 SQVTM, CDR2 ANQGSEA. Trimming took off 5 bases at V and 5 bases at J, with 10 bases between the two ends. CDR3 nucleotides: TGCAGCGTTCGAAGGACGGATAATTCACCCCTCCACTTT. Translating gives CSVRRTDNSPLHF.

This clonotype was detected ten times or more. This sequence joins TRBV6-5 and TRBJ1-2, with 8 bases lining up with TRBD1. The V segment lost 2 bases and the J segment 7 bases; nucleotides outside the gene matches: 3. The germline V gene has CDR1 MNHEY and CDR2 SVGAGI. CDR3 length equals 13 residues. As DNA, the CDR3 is TGTGCCAGCAGTTACCAGGGGGCGGTTGGCTACACCTTC. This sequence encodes CASSYQGAVGYTF.

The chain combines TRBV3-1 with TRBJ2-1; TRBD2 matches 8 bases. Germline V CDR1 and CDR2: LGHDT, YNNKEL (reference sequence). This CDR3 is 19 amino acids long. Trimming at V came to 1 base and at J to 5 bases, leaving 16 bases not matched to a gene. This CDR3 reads CASSQVGAPGLGPNNEQFF. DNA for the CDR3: TGTGCCAGCAGCCAAGTTGGGGCTCCGGGACTAGGCCCCAACAATGAGCAGTTCTTC.

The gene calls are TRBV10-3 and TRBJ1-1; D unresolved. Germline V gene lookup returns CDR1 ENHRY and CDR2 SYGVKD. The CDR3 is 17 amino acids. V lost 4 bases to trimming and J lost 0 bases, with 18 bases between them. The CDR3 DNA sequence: TGTGCCATCAGTGTGTCGGAGCAGTACCTAATGAACACTGAAGCTTTCTTT. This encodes CAISVSEQYLMNTEAFF.

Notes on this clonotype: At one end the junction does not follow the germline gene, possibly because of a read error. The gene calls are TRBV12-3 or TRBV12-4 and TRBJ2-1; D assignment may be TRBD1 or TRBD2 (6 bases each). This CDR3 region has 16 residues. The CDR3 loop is CATSLGGTLSCNEQFF. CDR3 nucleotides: TGTGCCACCAGTTTAGGGGGGACGCTCTCCTGCAATGAGCAGTTCTTC.

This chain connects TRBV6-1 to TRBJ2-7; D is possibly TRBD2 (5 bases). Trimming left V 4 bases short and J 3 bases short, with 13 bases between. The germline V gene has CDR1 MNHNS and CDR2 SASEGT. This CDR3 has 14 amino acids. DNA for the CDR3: TGTGCCAGCAGTGGGACTTGGACGGACTACGAGCAGTACTTC. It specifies CASSGTWTDYEQYF.

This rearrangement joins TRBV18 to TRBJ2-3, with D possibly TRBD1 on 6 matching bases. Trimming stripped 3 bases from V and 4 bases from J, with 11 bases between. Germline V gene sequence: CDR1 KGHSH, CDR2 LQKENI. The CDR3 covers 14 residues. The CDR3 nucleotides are TGTGCCAGCTCACCCGGACAGAGGGCAGATACGCAGTATTTT. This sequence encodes CASSPGQRADTQYF.

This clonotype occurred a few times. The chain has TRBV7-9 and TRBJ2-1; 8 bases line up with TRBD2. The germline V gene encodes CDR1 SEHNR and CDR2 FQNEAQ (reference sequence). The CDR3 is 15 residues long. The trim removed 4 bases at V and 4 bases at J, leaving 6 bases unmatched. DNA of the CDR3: TGTGCCAGCAGCTCCGAGGGACTAGTTTACAATGAGCAGTTCTTC. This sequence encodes CASSSEGLVYNEQFF.

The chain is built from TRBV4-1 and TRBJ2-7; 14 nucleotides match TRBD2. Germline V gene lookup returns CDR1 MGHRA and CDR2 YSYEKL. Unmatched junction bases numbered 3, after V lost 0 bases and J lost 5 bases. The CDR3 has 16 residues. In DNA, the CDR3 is TGCGCCAGCAGCCAAGATGGGACTAGCGGGGGCAACGAGCAGTACTTC. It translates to CASSQDGTSGGNEQYF.